The entry that follows covers one T cell receptor (beta chain) sequence. Its antigen remains unknown. This sample is drawn from a study of vaccination effects on CD4 cells after COVID-19. Study at large: Sequencing was preceded by expansion of antigen-specific CD4+ T cells with viral peptide pools in the ViraFEST assay. The study sampled a few convalescent patients both early and late after vaccination.

Culture proceeded for roughly ten days, and CD4+ T cells were then isolated. According to PCR results, the person was infected with SARS-CoV-2 between March and December 2020. Two-dose vaccination with either BNT162b2 or mRNA-1273 was given to the participants. V was clipped by 1 base and J by 1 base; unmatched bases: 8. Germline assignment: CDR1 SGHRS and CDR2 YFSETQ. CDR3 length: 17 amino acids. Only in-frame clones appear in the TCRdb table, and some are missing; sequencing was by immunoSEQ multiplex PCR. The top ten clones hold 3% to 4% of a sample with tens of thousands of clones, around 76% of them seen once.

Specimen: CD4+ T cells from PBMCs cultured without peptide, collected after COVID-19 vaccination. The TCR was taken from a human donor who had a prior SARS-CoV-2 infection. The chain links TRBV5-1 to TRBJ2-1; 7 bases are a match to TRBD2. CDR3 nucleotide sequence: TGCGCCAGCAGCTTGCGCGGCCGGACTAGATCCTACAATGAGCAGTTCTTC. This gives the protein CASSLRGRTRSYNEQFF.